This note documents a single T cell receptor (beta chain) sequence. Its cognate antigen has yet to be identified. It has no much larger one-base neighbor in the sample; base qualities were not kept. The High Capacity cDNA Reverse Transcription Kit was used to reverse transcribe all of the isolated RNA, meaning that expressed TCRB transcripts were what got sequenced. Deep immunoSEQ sequencing was applied to naive, central memory and regulatory T cell samples, giving an average of around 3.4 million total reads per sample. Sorted cells were lysed in RLT buffer and RNA was extracted with DNase-treated RNeasy Micro or Mini kits, depending on cell number. Each cell subset was processed on its own to prevent cross-contamination, while patient and healthy donor samples were processed together. TCRB sequences were amplified from cDNA with the immunoSEQ multiplex PCR, producing 87-bp fragments spanning the CDR3 region. The amplicons were sequenced using the Illumina HiSeq platform. Processing in the source paper ran as follows. PCR bias was computationally corrected using synthetic template baselines, reads within Hamming distance 2 were collapsed, and singletons that could not be merged were discarded. By aligning reads against IMGT, V, D and J genes, CDR3 length, and insertions or deletions at six rearrangement sites were assigned. Within each subset, clonotype counts were normalized to sorted cell number, and only after that were true diversity and Gini coefficients computed with the tcR R package. The overlap coefficient, calculated on TCRB nucleotide sequences, was used to quantify repertoire sharing. As a proxy for the pre-selection repertoire, out-of-frame TCRB sequences from naive cells were analyzed. Not all clones reach the TCRdb copy of this immuneACCESS table, which keeps in-frame sequences only. Checked studies attribute under half of the gap to unresolved V genes and leave the rest unexplained. V and J calls and clone size are copied from that table; D and trimming were computed from the DNA. The table for this sample lists about 640,000 clones; under 15% of them were counted only once. The ten most abundant clones make up over 0.1% of the sample.

This entry is derived from a study of beta chain features in type 1 diabetes listed by TCRdb under 2018. Background on the whole study: Patients and healthy donors did not differ in mean age, gender distribution, total cell number or subset yield. A total of 85 million to 140 million sorted cells were examined across all samples, and a strong correlation was observed between cell number per subset and RNA yield. In the study, recently diagnosed type 1 diabetes patients and matched healthy donors were compared on the TCRB repertoires of their sorted circulating CD4+ T cell subsets. Naive and central memory subsets were obtained from all 30 or so donors, but regulatory and stem cell-like memory subsets were isolated from only 8 patients and roughly eight healthy donors. Findings and caveats that apply to the study as a whole: At VDJ recombination sites, patients with type 1 diabetes made fewer insertions and deleted more nucleotides, a pattern implying thymic rearrangement abnormalities. Type 1 diabetes patients showed a moderate but significant shortening of TCRB CDR3 length in all four CD4+ subsets. PCR might favor shorter templates, but patient and control samples were amplified and corrected together, so any skew would affect both groups equally. Because cDNA was sequenced instead of genomic DNA, highly expressing activated cells could be over-represented, though the groups showed no difference in activation or CD3 levels. Naive, central memory and regulatory TCRB repertoires appeared more similar among patients than among healthy donors. Only small numbers of individuals were included in the HLA sub-analyses, which left unresolved whether HLA type had any influence on TCRB rearrangement.

Each donor gave one peripheral blood draw, averaging approximately 110 mL, which was collected into heparinised tubes. Naive, central memory, regulatory and stem cell-like memory CD4+ T cells were sorted on a BD FACSAria II using a panel including CD45RO, CCR7, CD25, CD127, CD95 and CD27. Every sorted population had a purity above 95%. PBMCs were isolated right away by Lymphoprep density gradient centrifugation and were stained directly, without culture. So that batch effects would be minimized, each experiment stained and sorted samples in pairs, pairing one healthy donor with one patient. The CDR3 numbers 19 residues from cysteine through phenylalanine. The read is trimmed to its CDR3 DNA, 57 bases read in frame from base 1. Compared with germline, V lacks 0 bases and J lacks 2 bases; bases without a gene match: 9. The germline V gene sets CDR1 to LGHNT and CDR2 to FRNRAP.

The specimen was naive CD4+ T cells from blood. This specimen's cell subset or site label, interpreted: true naive CD4+ T cells. The V and J genes are TRBV12-5 and TRBJ2-3, with 12 bases matching TRBD2. The TCR originated in a man aged 25-45 years with type 1 diabetes. The nucleotides read TGTGCTAGTGGTTTGGTACTAACTAGCGGGGGGCAACCCACAGATACGCAGTATTTT. This gives the protein CASGLVLTSGGQPTDTQYF.